The entry below describes one TCR beta chain. The CDR3 is made up of 12 amino acids. Germline CDR1 reads SQVTM; CDR2 reads ANQGSEA. The V end was cut by 4 bases, the J end by 5 bases, with 12 bases between. The data belong to a study of blood T cell repertoires in COVID-19. As for the study in general: PBMCs, B-cell-depleted T cells, or T cells were the source of the cDNA or gDNA that made up the material.

Per the original data handling: Reference gene primer amplification in the assay estimated nucleated cell counts. Assay: immunoSEQ multiplex PCR; the TCRdb copy retains only in-frame clones and omits some. The V and J calls and clone size are taken from that table; D and trimming were inferred from the DNA. Found here are tens of thousands of clones, about 90% of them singletons; the top ten hold around 9.1%. This TCR was sampled from a human donor in a cohort sampled during active COVID-19. The gene calls are TRBV29-1 and TRBJ2-7, with a weak D call TRBD1 (6 bases). Sequenced input: peripheral blood. As DNA, the CDR3 is TGCAGCGTTGTGGCAGGGGACCACGAGCAGTACTTC. This codes for CSVVAGDHEQYF.